A selection of T cell receptor beta chains follows, all from one sample in a study of T-cell reconstitution after alpha-beta-depleted transplantation in children. TCRdb redid the calling of the PCR reads with MiXCR, one entry per CDR3 protein. Of 450,000 to 700,000 distinct CDR3 sequences in the sample, roughly 27% were seen once. The specimen was PBMCs, collected before TCRalphabeta/CD19-depleted stem cell transplant. These TCRs come from a boy under two years old with Wiskott-Aldrich syndrome, due to receive a stem cell transplant. CDR3s include the opening cysteine and the closing phenylalanine or tryptophan. The order of the fields is V gene, D gene, J gene, clone size, CDR3 protein, CDR3 DNA. A D gene is named only where the DNA matches it firmly. Rows give clone size only sometimes, using once, few, many, or a class for an expanded clone.

V: TRBV10-3; D: TRBD2; J: TRBJ2-1; size: -; CDR3: CAISERTSGSSVGEQFF; DNA: TGTGCCATCAGTGAGAGGACTAGCGGGAGCAGTGTGGGTGAGCAGTTCTTC
V: TRBV5-1; D: TRBD2; J: TRBJ2-1; size: many; CDR3: CASSQTSASYNEQFF; DNA: TGCGCCAGCAGCCAGACTAGCGCGTCCTACAATGAGCAGTTCTTC
V: TRBV10-2; D: -; J: TRBJ1-5; size: -; CDR3: CASSFQEDQPQHF; DNA: TGCGCCAGCAGTTTCCAGGAGGATCAGCCCCAGCATTTT
V: TRBV27; D: -; J: TRBJ2-1; size: -; CDR3: CASRMGAFRDEQFF; DNA: TGTGCCAGTCGGATGGGAGCCTTTCGGGATGAGCAGTTCTTC
V: TRBV3-1; D: -; J: TRBJ2-1; size: few; CDR3: CASSQGGKGNNEQFF; DNA: TGTGCCAGCAGCCAAGGAGGGAAGGGGAACAATGAGCAGTTCTTC
V: TRBV10-3; D: -; J: TRBJ2-1; size: -; CDR3: CAISEDRSYEQFF; DNA: TGTGCCATCAGTGAGGACAGGTCCTATGAGCAGTTCTTC
V: TRBV6-5; D: TRBD2; J: TRBJ2-1; size: few; CDR3: CASSSPRTSGGAVNEQFF; DNA: TGTGCCAGCAGTTCCCCTCGGACTAGCGGAGGTGCTGTCAATGAGCAGTTCTTC
V: TRBV18; D: -; J: TRBJ2-1; size: few; CDR3: CASSPPQAAYNEQFF; DNA: TGTGCCAGCTCACCACCCCAAGCGGCCTACAATGAGCAGTTCTTC
V: TRBV19; D: TRBD2; J: TRBJ2-7; size: -; CDR3: CASSKLAGSSYEQYF; DNA: TGTGCCAGTAGCAAACTAGCGGGAAGCTCCTACGAGCAGTACTTC
V: TRBV5-6; D: -; J: TRBJ2-5; size: -; CDR3: CASTLNSPGALQETQYF; DNA: TGTGCCAGCACCCTGAACTCTCCGGGGGCCCTTCAAGAGACCCAGTACTTC
V: TRBV20-1; D: -; J: TRBJ2-7; size: -; CDR3: CSASRVELDYEQYF; DNA: TGCAGTGCTAGTAGGGTGGAGCTTGACTACGAGCAGTACTTC
V: TRBV7-6; D: -; J: TRBJ2-1; size: -; CDR3: CASSLGGMYNEQFF; DNA: TGTGCCAGCAGCTTAGGCGGGATGTACAATGAGCAGTTCTTC
V: TRBV13; D: -; J: TRBJ2-3; size: -; CDR3: CASSSFGGLRGKDTQYF; DNA: TGTGCCAGCAGCTCCTTTGGTGGGTTAAGGGGCAAAGATACGCAGTATTTT